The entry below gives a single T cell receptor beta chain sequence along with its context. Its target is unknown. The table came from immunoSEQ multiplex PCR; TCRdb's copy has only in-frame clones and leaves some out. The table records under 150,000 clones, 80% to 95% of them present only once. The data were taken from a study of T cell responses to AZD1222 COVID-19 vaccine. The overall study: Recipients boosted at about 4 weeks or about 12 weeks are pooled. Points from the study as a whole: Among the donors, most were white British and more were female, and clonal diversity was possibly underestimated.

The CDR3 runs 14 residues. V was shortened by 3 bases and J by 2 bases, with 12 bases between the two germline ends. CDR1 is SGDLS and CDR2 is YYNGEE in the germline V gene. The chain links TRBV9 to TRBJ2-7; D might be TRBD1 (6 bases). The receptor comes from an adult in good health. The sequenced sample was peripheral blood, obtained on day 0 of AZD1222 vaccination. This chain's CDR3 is CASSEGTSTYEQYF. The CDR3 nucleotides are TGTGCCAGCAGCGAGGGGACATCCACCTACGAGCAGTACTTC.